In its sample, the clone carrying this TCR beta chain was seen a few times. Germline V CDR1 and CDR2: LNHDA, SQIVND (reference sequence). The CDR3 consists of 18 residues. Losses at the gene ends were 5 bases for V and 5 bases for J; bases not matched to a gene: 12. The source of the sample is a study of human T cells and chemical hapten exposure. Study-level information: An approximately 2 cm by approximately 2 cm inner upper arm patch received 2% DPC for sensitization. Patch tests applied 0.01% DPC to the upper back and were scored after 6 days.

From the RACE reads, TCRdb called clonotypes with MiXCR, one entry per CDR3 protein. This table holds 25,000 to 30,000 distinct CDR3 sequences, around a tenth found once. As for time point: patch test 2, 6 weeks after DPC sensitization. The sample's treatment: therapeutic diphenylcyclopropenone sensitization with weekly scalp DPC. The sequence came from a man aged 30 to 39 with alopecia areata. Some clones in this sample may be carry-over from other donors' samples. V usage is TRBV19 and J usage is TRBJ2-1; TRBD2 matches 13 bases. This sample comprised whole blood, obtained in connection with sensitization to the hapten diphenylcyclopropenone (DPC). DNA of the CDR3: TGTGCCAGTAGTCCCCTACTAGCGGGAGGGCCGAGAGACAATGAGCAGTTCTTC. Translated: CASSPLLAGGPRDNEQFF.